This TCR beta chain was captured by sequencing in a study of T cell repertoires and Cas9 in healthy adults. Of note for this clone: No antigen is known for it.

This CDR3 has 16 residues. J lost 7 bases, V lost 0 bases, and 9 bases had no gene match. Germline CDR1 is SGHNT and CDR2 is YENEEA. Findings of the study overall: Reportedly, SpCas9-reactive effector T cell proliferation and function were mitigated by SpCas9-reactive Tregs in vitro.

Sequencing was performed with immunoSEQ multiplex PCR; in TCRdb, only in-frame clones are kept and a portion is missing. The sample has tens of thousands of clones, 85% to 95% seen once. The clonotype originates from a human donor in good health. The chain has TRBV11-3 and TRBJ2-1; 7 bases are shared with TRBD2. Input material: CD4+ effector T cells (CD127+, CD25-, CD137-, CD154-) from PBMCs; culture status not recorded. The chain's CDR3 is CASSLDLTSPRNEQFF. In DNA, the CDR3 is TGTGCCAGCAGCTTAGATTTGACTAGCCCAAGAAATGAGCAGTTCTTC. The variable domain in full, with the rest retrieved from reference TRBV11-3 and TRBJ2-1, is EAGVVQSPRYKIIEKKQPVAFWCNPISGHNTLYWYLQNLGQGPELLIRYENEEAVDDSQLPKDRFSAERLKGVDSTLKIQPAELGDSAVYLCASSLDLTSPRNEQFFGPGTRLTVL.